Sequencing of this TCR beta chain was carried out in a study of blood T cell repertoires in COVID-19. As for the study in general: PBMCs, B-cell-depleted T cells, or T cells provided the cDNA or gDNA that made up the material.

Repertoires were generated with immunoSEQ multiplex PCR, while TCRdb's copy carries only in-frame clones and drops some. The sample yields 150,000 to 200,000 clones, approximately 80% seen once. The CDR3 sequence is 15 residues long. V lost 1 base, J lost 4 bases, and 6 bases stayed unmatched. Germline loops: CDR1 SGHRS, CDR2 YFSETQ. The J gene is TRBJ1-1, the V gene TRBV5-1, with 8 bases fitting TRBD1. The receptor's source is a woman aged 55-70 years who had recovered from COVID-19. The sequenced sample was PBMCs or T cells enriched from blood (not recorded which). The CDR3 is CASSLRQGAGTEAFF. The CDR3 nucleotides read TGCGCCAGCAGCTTGAGGCAGGGGGCGGGCACTGAAGCTTTCTTT.